What follows describes a single T cell receptor (beta chain). Its specificity is unknown. In germline, CDR1 is MNHEY, CDR2 SVGEGT. The CDR3 covers 15 residues. V was pared by 4 bases and J by 6 bases, with 9 bases of the junction left unmatched. These data originate in a study of blood T cells in healthy people across ages. Study-level results: One million T cells yielded diversity estimates that were considered underestimates. Observed TCR beta diversity per million T cells went down as age went up. This fall followed a roughly linear course with age. Donors of long life had a larger count of naive CD4+ cells and greater diversity than aged donors.

Next came a second PCR, run for roughly 6 to 11 cycles, which used a sample-barcoded 5' primer along with a J-beta primer mix. TCRdb fed the 5' RACE reads into MiXCR, producing one record per CDR3 protein. The sample shows approximately 830,000 distinct CDR3 sequences, 62% of them seen only once. This TCR was sampled from a man aged 25 to 45 in good health. The chain is built from TRBV6-2 or TRBV6-3 and TRBJ2-1, with 7 bases that match TRBD2. Sequenced: blood. CDR3 sequence: CASSWGGELRNEQFF. Written as DNA, the CDR3 is TGTGCCAGCAGTTGGGGAGGGGAGCTTCGCAATGAGCAGTTCTTC.